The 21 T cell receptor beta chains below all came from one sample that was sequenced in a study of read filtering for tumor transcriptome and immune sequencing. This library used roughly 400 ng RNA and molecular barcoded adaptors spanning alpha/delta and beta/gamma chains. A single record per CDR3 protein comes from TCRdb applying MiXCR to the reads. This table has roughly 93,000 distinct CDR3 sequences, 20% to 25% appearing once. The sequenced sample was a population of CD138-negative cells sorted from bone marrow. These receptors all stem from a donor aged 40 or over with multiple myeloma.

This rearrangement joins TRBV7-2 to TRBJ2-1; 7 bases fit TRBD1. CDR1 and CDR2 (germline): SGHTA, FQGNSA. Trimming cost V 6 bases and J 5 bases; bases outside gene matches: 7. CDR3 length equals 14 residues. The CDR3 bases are TGTGCCAGCAGGGAAGACAGGGTCCACAATGAGCAGTTCTTC. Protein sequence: CASREDRVHNEQFF. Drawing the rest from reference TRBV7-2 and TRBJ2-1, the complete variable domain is GAGVSQSPSNKVTEKGKDVELRCDPISGHTALYWYRQSLGQGLEFLIYFQGNSAPDKSGLPSDRFSAERTGGSVSTLTIQRTQQEDSAVYLCASREDRVHNEQFFGPGTRLTVL.

The CDR3 loop reads CASSRADRGNQPQHF. The CDR3 DNA reads as TGTGCCAGCAGTCGTGCGGACAGGGGCAATCAGCCCCAGCATTTT. V and J are TRBV6-5 and TRBJ1-5, with 8 bases aligning to TRBD1. The germline V gene encodes CDR1 MNHEY and CDR2 SVGAGI. This CDR3 comprises 15 residues. Trimming removed 5 bases from V and 2 bases from J; junction bases left unmatched: 5.

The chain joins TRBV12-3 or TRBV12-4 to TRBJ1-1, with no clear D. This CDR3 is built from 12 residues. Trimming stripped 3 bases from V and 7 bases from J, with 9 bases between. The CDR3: CASSFPWDEAFF. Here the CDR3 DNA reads TGTGCCAGCAGTTTCCCCTGGGATGAAGCTTTCTTT.

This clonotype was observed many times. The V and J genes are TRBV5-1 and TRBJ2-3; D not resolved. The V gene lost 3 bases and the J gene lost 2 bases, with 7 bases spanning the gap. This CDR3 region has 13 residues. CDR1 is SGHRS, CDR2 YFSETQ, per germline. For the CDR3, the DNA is TGCGCCAGCAGCTCCGGACCCACAGATACGCAGTATTTT. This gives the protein CASSSGPTDTQYF.

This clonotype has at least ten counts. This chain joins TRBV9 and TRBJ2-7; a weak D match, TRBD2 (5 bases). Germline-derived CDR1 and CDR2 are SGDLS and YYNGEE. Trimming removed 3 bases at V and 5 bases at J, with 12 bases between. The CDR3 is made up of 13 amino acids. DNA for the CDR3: TGTGCCAGCAGCGCCGGGATTACCAACGAGCAGTACTTC. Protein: CASSAGITNEQYF.

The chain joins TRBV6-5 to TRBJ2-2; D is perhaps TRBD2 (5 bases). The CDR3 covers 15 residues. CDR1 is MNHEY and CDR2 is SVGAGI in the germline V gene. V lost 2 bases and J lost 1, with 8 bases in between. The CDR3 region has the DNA TGTGCCAGCAGTTACGGACTCCTGAACACCGGGGAGCTGTTTTTT. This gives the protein CASSYGLLNTGELFF.

The CDR3 bases are TGCAGTGCTAGAGCGGACAGGGTCTACAATGAGCAGTTCTTC. Translation: CSARADRVYNEQFF. The V gene is TRBV20-1, the J gene TRBJ2-1, with 8 bases identical to TRBD1. Germline CDR1 reads DFQATT; CDR2 reads SNEGSKA (reference sequence). The CDR3 has 14 amino acids. The trim removed 1 base at V and 3 bases at J, leaving 2 bases unmatched.

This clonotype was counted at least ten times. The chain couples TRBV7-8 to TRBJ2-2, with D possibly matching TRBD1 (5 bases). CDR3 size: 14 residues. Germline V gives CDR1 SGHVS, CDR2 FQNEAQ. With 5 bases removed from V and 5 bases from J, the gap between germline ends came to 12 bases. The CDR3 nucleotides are TGTGCCAGCAGCCAAGGGGCCGATACCGGGGAGCTGTTTTTT. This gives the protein CASSQGADTGELFF. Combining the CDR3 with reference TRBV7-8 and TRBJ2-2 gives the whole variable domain GAGVSQSPRYKVAKRGQDVALRCDPISGHVSLFWYQQALGQGPEFLTYFQNEAQLDKSGLPSDRFFAERPEGSVSTLKIQRTQQEDSAVYLCASSQGADTGELFFGEGSRLTVL.

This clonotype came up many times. Here the CDR3 DNA reads TGTGCCAGCAGTTTGGGGGCGGGACAGGGAAGCAATCAGCCCCAGCATTTT. Its translation is CASSLGAGQGSNQPQHF. J is TRBJ1-5 and V is TRBV12-3 or TRBV12-4, with 9 bases identical to TRBD1. V gave up 3 bases and J gave up 1 base; unmatched junction bases: 7. The CDR3 has 17 amino acids.

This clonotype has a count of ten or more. The CDR3 DNA sequence: TGTGCCACCAGCAGAGATGGGACAGGGAGGTTGAACACTGAAGCTTTCTTT. Translated, it gives CATSRDGTGRLNTEAFF. The rearrangement joins TRBV15 to TRBJ1-1, with 9 bases that match TRBD1. The ends lost 0 bases at V and 0 bases at J; junction bases unmatched: 5. The CDR3 loop spans 17 amino acids. Germline-derived CDR1 and CDR2 are LNHNV and YYDKDF (reference sequence).

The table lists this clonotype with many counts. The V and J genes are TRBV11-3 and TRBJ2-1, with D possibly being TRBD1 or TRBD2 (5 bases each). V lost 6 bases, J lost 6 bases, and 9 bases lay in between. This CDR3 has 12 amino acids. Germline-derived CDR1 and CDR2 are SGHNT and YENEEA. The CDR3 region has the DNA TGTGCCAGCAGGGGGGACGGCAATGAGCAGTTCTTC. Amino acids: CASRGDGNEQFF. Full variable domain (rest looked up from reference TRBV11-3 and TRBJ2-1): EAGVVQSPRYKIIEKKQPVAFWCNPISGHNTLYWYLQNLGQGPELLIRYENEEAVDDSQLPKDRFSAERLKGVDSTLKIQPAELGDSAVYLCASRGDGNEQFFGPGTRLTVL.

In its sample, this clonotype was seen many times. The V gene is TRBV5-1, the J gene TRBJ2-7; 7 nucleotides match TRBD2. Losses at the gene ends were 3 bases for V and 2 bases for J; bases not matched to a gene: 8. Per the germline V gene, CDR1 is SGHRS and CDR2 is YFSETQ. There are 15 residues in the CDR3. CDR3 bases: TGCGCCAGCAGCTACTTAGCGGGTGCCACCTACGAGCAGTACTTC. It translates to CASSYLAGATYEQYF.

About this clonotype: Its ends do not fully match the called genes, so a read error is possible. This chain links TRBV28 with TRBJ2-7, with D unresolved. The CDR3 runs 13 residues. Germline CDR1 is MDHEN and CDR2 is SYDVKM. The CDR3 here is CTSSLGLEYEQYF. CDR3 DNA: TGTACCAGCAGTCTTGGATTGGAGTACGAGCAGTACTTC.

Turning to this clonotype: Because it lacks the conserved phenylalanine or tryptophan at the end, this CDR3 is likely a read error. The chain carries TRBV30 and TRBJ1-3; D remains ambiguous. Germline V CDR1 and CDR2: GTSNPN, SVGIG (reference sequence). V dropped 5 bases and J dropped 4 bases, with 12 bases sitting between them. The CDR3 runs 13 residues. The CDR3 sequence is CAWSGQAGNTIYS. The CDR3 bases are TGTGCCTGGTCTGGTCAAGCGGGAAACACCATATATTCT.

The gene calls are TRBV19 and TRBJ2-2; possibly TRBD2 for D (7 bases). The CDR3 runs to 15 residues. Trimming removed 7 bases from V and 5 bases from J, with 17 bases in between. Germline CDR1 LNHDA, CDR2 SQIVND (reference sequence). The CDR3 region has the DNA TGTGCCAGTACCATGGGGGGGGCATCTACCGGGGAGCTGTTTTTT. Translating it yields CASTMGGASTGELFF.

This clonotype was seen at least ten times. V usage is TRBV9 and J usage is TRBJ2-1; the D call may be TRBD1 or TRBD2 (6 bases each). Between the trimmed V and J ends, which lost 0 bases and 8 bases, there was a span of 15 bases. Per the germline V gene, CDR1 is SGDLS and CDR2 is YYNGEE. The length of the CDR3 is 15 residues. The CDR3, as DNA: TGTGCCAGCAGCGTAGCTCCGGCAGGGGAGGATGAGCAGTTCTTC. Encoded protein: CASSVAPAGEDEQFF.

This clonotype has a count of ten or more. For the CDR3, the DNA is TGTGCCAGCAGTGTCTCCCGGACAGGGCCGAACACCGGGGAGCTGTTTTTT. Protein product: CASSVSRTGPNTGELFF. V usage is TRBV2 and J usage is TRBJ2-2, with 8 nucleotides matching TRBD1. CDR3 length: 17 amino acids. The V gene end was trimmed by 4 bases and the J gene end by 0 bases; junction bases not matched to a gene: 7. Germline values: CDR1 SNHLY, CDR2 FYNNEI. The full variable domain, in which reference TRBV2 and TRBJ2-2 provide the parts outside the CDR3, is EPEVTQTPSHQVTQMGQEVILRCVPISNHLYFYWYRQILGQKVEFLVSFYNNEISEKSEIFDDQFSVERPDGSNFTLKIRSTKLEDSAMYFCASSVSRTGPNTGELFFGEGSRLTVL.

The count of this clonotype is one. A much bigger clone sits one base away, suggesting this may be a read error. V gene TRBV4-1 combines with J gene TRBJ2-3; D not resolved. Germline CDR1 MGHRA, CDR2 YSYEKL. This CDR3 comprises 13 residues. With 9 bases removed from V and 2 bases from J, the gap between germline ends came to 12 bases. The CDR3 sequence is CARSFPATDTQYF. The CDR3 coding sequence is TGCGCCAGGAGTTTTCCCGCCACAGATACGCAGTATTTT.

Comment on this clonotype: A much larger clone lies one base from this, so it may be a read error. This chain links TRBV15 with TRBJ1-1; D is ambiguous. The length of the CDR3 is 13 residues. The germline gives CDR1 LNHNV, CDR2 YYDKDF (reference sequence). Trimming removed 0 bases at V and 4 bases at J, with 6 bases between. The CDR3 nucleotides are TGTGCCACCAGCAGAGATTCGGGCACTGAAGCTTTCTTT. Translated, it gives CATSRDSGTEAFF.

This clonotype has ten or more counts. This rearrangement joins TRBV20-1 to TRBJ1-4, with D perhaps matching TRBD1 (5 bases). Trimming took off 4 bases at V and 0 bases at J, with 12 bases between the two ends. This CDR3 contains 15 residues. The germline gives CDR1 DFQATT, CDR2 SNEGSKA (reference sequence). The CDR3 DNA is TGCAGTGCTACCCAGGGAGGAGCAACTAATGAAAAACTGTTTTTT. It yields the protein CSATQGGATNEKLFF.

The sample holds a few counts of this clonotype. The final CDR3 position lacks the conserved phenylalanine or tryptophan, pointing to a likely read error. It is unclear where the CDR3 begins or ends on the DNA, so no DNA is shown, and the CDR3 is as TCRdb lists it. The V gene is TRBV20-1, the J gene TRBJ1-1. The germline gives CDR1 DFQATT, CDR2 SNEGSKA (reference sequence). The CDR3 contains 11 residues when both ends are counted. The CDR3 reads CSARDRQAGTL.